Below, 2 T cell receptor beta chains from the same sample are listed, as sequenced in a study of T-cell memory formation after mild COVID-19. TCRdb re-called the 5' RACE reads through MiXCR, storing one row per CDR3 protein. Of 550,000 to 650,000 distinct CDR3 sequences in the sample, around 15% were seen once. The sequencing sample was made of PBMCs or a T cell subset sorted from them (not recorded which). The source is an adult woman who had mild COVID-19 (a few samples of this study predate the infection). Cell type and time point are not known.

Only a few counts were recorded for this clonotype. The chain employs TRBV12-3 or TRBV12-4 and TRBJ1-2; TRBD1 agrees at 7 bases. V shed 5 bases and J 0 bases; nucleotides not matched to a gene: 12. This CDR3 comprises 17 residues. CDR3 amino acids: CASSISARGVSNYGYTF. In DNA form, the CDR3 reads TGTGCCAGCAGTATCTCCGCCAGGGGGGTTTCTAACTATGGCTACACCTTC.

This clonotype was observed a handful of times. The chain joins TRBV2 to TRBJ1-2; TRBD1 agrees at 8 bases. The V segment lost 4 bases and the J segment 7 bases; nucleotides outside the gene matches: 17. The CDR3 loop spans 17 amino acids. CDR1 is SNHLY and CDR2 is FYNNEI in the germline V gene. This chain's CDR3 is CASSGDRGGAQVGGYTF. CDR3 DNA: TGTGCCAGCAGTGGCGACAGGGGAGGAGCTCAAGTGGGTGGCTACACCTTC.